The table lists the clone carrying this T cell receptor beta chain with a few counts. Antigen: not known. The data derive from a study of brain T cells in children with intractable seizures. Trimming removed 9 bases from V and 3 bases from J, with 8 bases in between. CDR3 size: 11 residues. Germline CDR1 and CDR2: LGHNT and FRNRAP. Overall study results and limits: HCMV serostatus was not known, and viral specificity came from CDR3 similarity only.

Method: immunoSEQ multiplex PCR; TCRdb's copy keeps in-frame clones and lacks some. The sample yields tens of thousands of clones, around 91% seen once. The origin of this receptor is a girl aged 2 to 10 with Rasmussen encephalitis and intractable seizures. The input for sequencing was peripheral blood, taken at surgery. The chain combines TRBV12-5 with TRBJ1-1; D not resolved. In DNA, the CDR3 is TGTGCTAGCCGCAGTTACACTGAAGCTTTCTTT. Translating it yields CASRSYTEAFF.